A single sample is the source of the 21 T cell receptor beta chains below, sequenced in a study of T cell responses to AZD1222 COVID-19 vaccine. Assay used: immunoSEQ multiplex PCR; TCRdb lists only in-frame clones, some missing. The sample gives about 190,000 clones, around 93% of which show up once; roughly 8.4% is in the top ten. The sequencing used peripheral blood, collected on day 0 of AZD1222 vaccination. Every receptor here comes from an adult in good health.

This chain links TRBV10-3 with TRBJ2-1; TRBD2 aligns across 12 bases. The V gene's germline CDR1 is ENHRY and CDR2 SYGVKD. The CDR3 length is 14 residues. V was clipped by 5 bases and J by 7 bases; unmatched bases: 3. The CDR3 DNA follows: TGTGCCATCAGTCTAGCGGGAGGGGGTAATGAGCAGTTCTTC. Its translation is CAISLAGGGNEQFF.

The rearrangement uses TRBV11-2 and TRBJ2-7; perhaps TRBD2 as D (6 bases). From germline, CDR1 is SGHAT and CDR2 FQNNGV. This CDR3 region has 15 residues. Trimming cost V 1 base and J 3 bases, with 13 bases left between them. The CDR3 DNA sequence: TGTGCCAGCAGCTTAGCGGTTAGCGGAGACTACGAGCAGTACTTC. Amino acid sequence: CASSLAVSGDYEQYF.

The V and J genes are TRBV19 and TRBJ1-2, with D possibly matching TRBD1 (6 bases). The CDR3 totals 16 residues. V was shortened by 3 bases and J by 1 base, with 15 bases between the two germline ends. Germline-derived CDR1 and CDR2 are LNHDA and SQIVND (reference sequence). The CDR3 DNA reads TGTGCCAGTAGTATTCGAGGGGGTCGGGGTAACTATGGCTACACCTTC. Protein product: CASSIRGGRGNYGYTF.

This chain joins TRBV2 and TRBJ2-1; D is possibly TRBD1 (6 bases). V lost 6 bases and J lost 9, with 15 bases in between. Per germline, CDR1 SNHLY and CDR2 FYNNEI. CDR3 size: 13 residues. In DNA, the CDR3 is TGTGCCAGCAGGAAGGGGCAGGACAGTGAGCAGTTCTTC. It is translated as CASRKGQDSEQFF.

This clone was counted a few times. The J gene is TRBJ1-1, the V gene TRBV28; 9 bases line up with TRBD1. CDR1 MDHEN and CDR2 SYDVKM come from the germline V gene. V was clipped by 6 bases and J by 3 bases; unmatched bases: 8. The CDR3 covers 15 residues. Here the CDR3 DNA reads TGTGCCAGCAGGGCTCCGGGACAGGGATACACTGAAGCTTTCTTT. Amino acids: CASRAPGQGYTEAFF.

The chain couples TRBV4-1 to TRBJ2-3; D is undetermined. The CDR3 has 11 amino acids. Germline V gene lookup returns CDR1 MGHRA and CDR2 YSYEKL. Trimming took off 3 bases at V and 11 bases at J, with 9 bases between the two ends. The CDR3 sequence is CASSQLGQQYF. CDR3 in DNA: TGCGCCAGCAGCCAGCTCGGGCAGCAGTATTTT.

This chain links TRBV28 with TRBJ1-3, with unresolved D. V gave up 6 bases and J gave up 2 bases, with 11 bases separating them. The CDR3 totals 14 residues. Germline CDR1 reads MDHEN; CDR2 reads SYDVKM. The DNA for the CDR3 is TGTGCCAGCAGCTCCGACACAGCTGGAAACACCATATATTTT. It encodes CASSSDTAGNTIYF.

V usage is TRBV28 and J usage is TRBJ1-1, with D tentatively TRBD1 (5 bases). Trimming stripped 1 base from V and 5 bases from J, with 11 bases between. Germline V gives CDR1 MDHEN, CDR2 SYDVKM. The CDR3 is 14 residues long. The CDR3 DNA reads TGTGCCAGCAGTTTATTGGGGGGGAGTACTGAAGCTTTCTTT. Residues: CASSLLGGSTEAFF.

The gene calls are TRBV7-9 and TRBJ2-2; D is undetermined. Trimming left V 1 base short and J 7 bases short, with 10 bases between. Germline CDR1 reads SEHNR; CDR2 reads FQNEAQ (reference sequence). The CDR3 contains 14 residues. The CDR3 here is CASSLVPSGGELFF. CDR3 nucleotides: TGTGCCAGCAGCTTAGTCCCTTCCGGCGGGGAGCTGTTTTTT. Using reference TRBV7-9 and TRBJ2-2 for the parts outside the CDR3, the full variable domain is DTGVSQNPRHKITKRGQNVTFRCDPISEHNRLYWYRQTLGQGPEFLTYFQNEAQLEKSRLLSDRFSAERPKGSFSTLEIQRTEQGDSAMYLCASSLVPSGGELFFGEGSRLTVL.

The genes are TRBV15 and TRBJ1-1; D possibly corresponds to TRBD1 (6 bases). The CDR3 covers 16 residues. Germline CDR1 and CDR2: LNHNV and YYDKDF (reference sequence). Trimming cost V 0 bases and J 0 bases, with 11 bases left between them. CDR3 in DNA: TGTGCCACCAGCAGAGACGCGACAGGATTGAACACTGAAGCTTTCTTT. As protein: CATSRDATGLNTEAFF.

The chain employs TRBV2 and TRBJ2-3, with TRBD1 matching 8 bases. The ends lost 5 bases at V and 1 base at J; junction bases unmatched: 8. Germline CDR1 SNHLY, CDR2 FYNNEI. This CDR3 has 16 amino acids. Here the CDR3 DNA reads TGTGCCAGCAGTCGAGTGGACAGGGTGGGCACAGATACGCAGTATTTT. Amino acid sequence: CASSRVDRVGTDTQYF.

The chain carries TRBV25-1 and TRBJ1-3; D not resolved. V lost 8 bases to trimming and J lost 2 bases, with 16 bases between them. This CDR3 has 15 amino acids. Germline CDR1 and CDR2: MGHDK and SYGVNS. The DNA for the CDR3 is TGTGCCAGCGCCGCGGCAGGCCAGACTGGAAACACCATATATTTT. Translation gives CASAAAGQTGNTIYF.

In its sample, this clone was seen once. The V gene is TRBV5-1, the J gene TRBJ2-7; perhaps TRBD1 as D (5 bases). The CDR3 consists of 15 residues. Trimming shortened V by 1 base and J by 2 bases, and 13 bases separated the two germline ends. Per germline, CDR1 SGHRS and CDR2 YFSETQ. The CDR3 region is CASSLPLDSAYEQYF. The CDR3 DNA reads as TGCGCCAGCAGCTTGCCTCTCGACAGTGCCTACGAGCAGTACTTC.

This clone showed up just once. CDR3 sequence: CAINREKSNQPQHF. The CDR3 coding sequence is TGTGCCATAAACAGGGAGAAGAGCAATCAGCCCCAGCATTTT. The chain uses TRBV6-5 and TRBJ1-5, with D possibly TRBD1 on 6 matching bases. Germline values: CDR1 MNHEY, CDR2 SVGAGI. Deletions cut 10 bases from V and 1 base from J, with 14 bases between. This CDR3 contains 14 residues.

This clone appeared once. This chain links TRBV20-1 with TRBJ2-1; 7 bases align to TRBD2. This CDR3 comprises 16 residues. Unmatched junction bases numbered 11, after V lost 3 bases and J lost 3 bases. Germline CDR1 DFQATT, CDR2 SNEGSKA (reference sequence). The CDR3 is CSASRLWTGGYNEQFF. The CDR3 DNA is TGCAGTGCTAGTAGGCTGTGGACGGGAGGCTACAATGAGCAGTTCTTC.

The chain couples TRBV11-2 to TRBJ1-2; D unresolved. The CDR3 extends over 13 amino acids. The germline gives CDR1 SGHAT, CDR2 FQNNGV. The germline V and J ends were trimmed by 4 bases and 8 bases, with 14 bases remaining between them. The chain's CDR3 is CASSSHSWEGYTF. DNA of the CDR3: TGTGCCAGCAGCTCACACTCTTGGGAGGGCTACACCTTC.

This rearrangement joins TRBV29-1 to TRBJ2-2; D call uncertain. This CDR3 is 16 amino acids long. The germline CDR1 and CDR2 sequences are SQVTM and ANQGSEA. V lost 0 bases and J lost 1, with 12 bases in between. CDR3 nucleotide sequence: TGCAGCGTTGAAGATGGGGTTCAGAGGAACACCGGGGAGCTGTTTTTT. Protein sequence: CSVEDGVQRNTGELFF.

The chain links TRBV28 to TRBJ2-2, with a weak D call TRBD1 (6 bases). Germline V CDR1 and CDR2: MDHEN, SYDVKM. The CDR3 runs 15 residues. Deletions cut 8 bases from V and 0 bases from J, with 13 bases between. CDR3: CASRKQGSNTGELFF. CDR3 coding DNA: TGTGCCAGCCGCAAACAGGGTTCGAACACCGGGGAGCTGTTTTTT.

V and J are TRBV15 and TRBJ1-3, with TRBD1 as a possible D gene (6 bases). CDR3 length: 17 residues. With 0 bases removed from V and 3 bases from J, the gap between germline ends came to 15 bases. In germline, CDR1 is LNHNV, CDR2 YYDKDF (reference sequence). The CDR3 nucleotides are TGTGCCACCAGCAGAGAGGTGGGGGCGGGAGGTGGAAACACCATATATTTT. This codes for CATSREVGAGGGNTIYF.

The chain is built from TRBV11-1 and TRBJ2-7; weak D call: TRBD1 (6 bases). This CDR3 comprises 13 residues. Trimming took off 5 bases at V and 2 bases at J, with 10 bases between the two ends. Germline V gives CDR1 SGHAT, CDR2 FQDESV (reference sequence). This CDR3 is CASSLDRAYEQYF. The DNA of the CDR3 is TGTGCCAGCAGCCTGGACAGAGCCTACGAGCAGTACTTC. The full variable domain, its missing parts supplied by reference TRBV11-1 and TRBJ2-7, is EAEVAQSPRYKITEKSQAVAFWCDPISGHATLYWYRQILGQGPELLVQFQDESVVDDSQLPKDRFSAERLKGVDSTLKIQPAELGDSAMYLCASSLDRAYEQYFGPGTRLTVT.

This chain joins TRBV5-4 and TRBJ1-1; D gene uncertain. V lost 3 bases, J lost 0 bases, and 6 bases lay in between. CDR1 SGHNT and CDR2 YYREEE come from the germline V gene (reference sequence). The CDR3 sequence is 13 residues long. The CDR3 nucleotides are TGTGCCAGCAGCTACACGGTGAACACTGAAGCTTTCTTT. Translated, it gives CASSYTVNTEAFF.